This TCR beta chain was identified in a study of STAT5B mutations in CD4+ large granular lymphocyte leukemia. TCRdb keeps only in-frame clones here, not all; method: immunoSEQ multiplex PCR. Of about 32,000 clones listed, 85% are singletons. CDR3 length equals 15 residues. The V gene's germline CDR1 is SGHTA and CDR2 FQGNSA. V shed 5 bases and J shed 0 bases, with 13 bases lying between them. The V gene is TRBV7-2, the J gene TRBJ2-5; no clear D. This receptor was obtained from a human donor in good health. The specimen was CD4+ T cells from blood buffy coats. The CDR3 nucleotides are TGTGCCAGCAGCCCCCAACGTCGGGACCAAGAGACCCAGTACTTC. Its protein product is CASSPQRRDQETQYF.